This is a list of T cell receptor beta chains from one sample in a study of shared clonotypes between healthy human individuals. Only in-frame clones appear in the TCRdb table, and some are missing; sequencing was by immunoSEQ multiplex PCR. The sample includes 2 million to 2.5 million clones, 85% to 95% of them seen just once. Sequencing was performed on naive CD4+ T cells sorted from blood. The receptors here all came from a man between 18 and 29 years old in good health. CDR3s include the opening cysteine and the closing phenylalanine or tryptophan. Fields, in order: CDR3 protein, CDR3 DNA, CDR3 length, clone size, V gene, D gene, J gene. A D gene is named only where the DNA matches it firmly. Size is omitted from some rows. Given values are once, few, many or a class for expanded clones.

CDR3 protein: CAWSVYTGELFF
CDR3 DNA: TGTGCCTGGAGTGTTTACACCGGGGAGCTGTTTTTT
CDR3 length: 12
clone size: .
V gene: TRBV30
D gene: .
J gene: TRBJ2-2

CDR3 protein: CASRNTDRGLFDEQFF
CDR3 DNA: TGTGCCAGCAGAAATACGGACAGGGGGCTTTTCGATGAGCAGTTCTTC
CDR3 length: 16
clone size: once
V gene: TRBV28
D gene: TRBD1
J gene: TRBJ2-1

CDR3 protein: CASSLTDINTEAFF
CDR3 DNA: TGTGCCAGCAGCTTGACGGACATAAACACTGAAGCTTTCTTT
CDR3 length: 14
clone size: .
V gene: TRBV7-2
D gene: .
J gene: TRBJ1-1

CDR3 protein: CASSDLPSGSYGYTF
CDR3 DNA: TGTGCCAGCTCTGACCTCCCGAGTGGGAGCTATGGCTACACCTTC
CDR3 length: 15
clone size: once
V gene: TRBV18
D gene: .
J gene: TRBJ1-2

CDR3 protein: CASSARDRPDHEQYF
CDR3 DNA: TGTGCCAGCAGCGCCCGGGACAGACCCGATCACGAGCAGTACTTC
CDR3 length: 15
clone size: once
V gene: TRBV7-9
D gene: TRBD1
J gene: TRBJ2-7

CDR3 protein: CATSPSGQGHPGSEAFF
CDR3 DNA: TGCGCCACCAGCCCGAGTGGGCAGGGACACCCAGGGTCTGAAGCTTTCTTT
CDR3 length: 17
clone size: .
V gene: TRBV15
D gene: .
J gene: TRBJ1-1

CDR3 protein: CASQRGSGNTIYF
CDR3 DNA: TGTGCCTCCCAACGCGGCAGCGGAAACACCATATATTTT
CDR3 length: 13
clone size: .
V gene: TRBV30
D gene: .
J gene: TRBJ1-3

CDR3 protein: CASSQGVISSETQYF
CDR3 DNA: TGTGCCAGCTCACAGGGAGTGATCAGCAGCGAGACCCAGTACTTC
CDR3 length: 15
clone size: .
V gene: TRBV6-5
D gene: .
J gene: TRBJ2-5

CDR3 protein: CASSLLGLNNEKLFF
CDR3 DNA: TGTGCCAGCAGTTTACTGGGACTGAATAATGAAAAACTGTTTTTT
CDR3 length: 15
clone size: .
V gene: TRBV28
D gene: .
J gene: TRBJ1-4

CDR3 protein: CSASRGLGYTF
CDR3 DNA: TGCAGTGCTTCCAGGGGGCTTGGCTACACCTTC
CDR3 length: 11
clone size: once
V gene: TRBV20-1
D gene: TRBD1
J gene: TRBJ1-2

CDR3 protein: CAINREQNQPQHF
CDR3 DNA: TGTGCCATCAATAGGGAACAGAATCAGCCCCAGCATTTT
CDR3 length: 13
clone size: .
V gene: TRBV10-3
D gene: .
J gene: TRBJ1-5

CDR3 protein: CASSLQGLGYTF
CDR3 DNA: TGTGCCAGCAGTCTACAGGGTCTTGGCTACACCTTC
CDR3 length: 12
clone size: .
V gene: TRBV7-2
D gene: .
J gene: TRBJ1-2

CDR3 protein: CASTLTLMNTGELFF
CDR3 DNA: TGCGCCAGCACCCTGACTCTTATGAACACCGGGGAGCTGTTTTTT
CDR3 length: 15
clone size: .
V gene: TRBV5-1
D gene: .
J gene: TRBJ2-2

CDR3 protein: CASSPGDRAGVDGYTF
CDR3 DNA: TGTGCCAGCAGCCCCGGGGACAGGGCGGGAGTAGATGGCTACACCTTC
CDR3 length: 16
clone size: .
V gene: TRBV4-2
D gene: TRBD1
J gene: TRBJ1-2

CDR3 protein: CASRPPGDRGRITEAFF
CDR3 DNA: TGTGCCAGCAGACCTCCGGGGGACAGGGGGCGAATCACTGAAGCTTTCTTT
CDR3 length: 17
clone size: .
V gene: TRBV27
D gene: TRBD1
J gene: TRBJ1-1

CDR3 protein: CASSQDRGNEQYF
CDR3 DNA: TGTGCCAGCAGCCAGGACAGGGGGAACGAGCAGTACTTC
CDR3 length: 13
clone size: .
V gene: TRBV11-2
D gene: TRBD1
J gene: TRBJ2-7

CDR3 protein: CAWSALDSPYEQYF
CDR3 DNA: TGTGCCTGGAGTGCCCTGGACAGCCCCTACGAGCAGTACTTC
CDR3 length: 14
clone size: .
V gene: TRBV30
D gene: .
J gene: TRBJ2-7

CDR3 protein: CASSLQRGQGNGYTF
CDR3 DNA: TGTGCCAGCAGTTTACAGAGGGGACAGGGTAATGGCTACACCTTC
CDR3 length: 15
clone size: .
V gene: TRBV28
D gene: TRBD1
J gene: TRBJ1-2

CDR3 protein: CASIPVVFESNQPQHF
CDR3 DNA: TGTGCCAGCATCCCCGTTGTGTTTGAGAGCAATCAGCCCCAGCATTTT
CDR3 length: 16
clone size: .
V gene: TRBV27
D gene: .
J gene: TRBJ1-5

CDR3 protein: CASSELTLAEAFF
CDR3 DNA: TGTGCCAGCAGTGAATTGACGTTGGCTGAAGCTTTCTTT
CDR3 length: 13
clone size: .
V gene: TRBV6-1
D gene: .
J gene: TRBJ1-1

CDR3 protein: CASSLSTGNQPQHF
CDR3 DNA: TGCGCCAGCAGCCTTTCGACAGGCAATCAGCCCCAGCATTTT
CDR3 length: 14
clone size: .
V gene: TRBV5-1
D gene: .
J gene: TRBJ1-5

CDR3 protein: CASSLPNTGELFF
CDR3 DNA: TGTGCCAGCTCCCTACCGAACACCGGGGAGCTGTTTTTT
CDR3 length: 13
clone size: .
V gene: TRBV18
D gene: .
J gene: TRBJ2-2

CDR3 protein: CSVEDPGQGTDTQYF
CDR3 DNA: TGCAGCGTTGAAGATCCGGGACAGGGGACAGATACGCAGTATTTT
CDR3 length: 15
clone size: .
V gene: TRBV29-1
D gene: TRBD1
J gene: TRBJ2-3

CDR3 protein: CAISESGLAGASGNIQYF
CDR3 DNA: TGTGCCATCAGTGAGTCCGGACTAGCGGGGGCCTCGGGAAACATTCAGTACTTC
CDR3 length: 18
clone size: .
V gene: TRBV10-3
D gene: TRBD2
J gene: TRBJ2-4

CDR3 protein: CAISGFEVNGYTF
CDR3 DNA: TGTGCCATCTCCGGGTTCGAGGTGAATGGCTACACCTTC
CDR3 length: 13
clone size: once
V gene: TRBV28
D gene: .
J gene: TRBJ1-2

CDR3 protein: CASSPSPGPTNSPLHF
CDR3 DNA: TGCGCCAGCAGCCCAAGTCCAGGTCCGACTAATTCACCCCTCCACTTT
CDR3 length: 16
clone size: .
V gene: TRBV4-1
D gene: .
J gene: TRBJ1-6

CDR3 protein: CASSSAGPGNTIYF
CDR3 DNA: TGTGCCAGCAGTTCGGCAGGTCCCGGAAACACCATATATTTT
CDR3 length: 14
clone size: once
V gene: TRBV6-6
D gene: .
J gene: TRBJ1-3

CDR3 protein: CATSAGGPYEQYF
CDR3 DNA: TGTGCCACCAGCGCAGGGGGCCCCTACGAGCAGTACTTC
CDR3 length: 13
clone size: once
V gene: TRBV15
D gene: TRBD1
J gene: TRBJ2-7

CDR3 protein: CAIIEERNTGELFF
CDR3 DNA: TGTGCCATCATAGAGGAAAGAAACACCGGGGAGCTGTTTTTT
CDR3 length: 14
clone size: .
V gene: TRBV10-3
D gene: .
J gene: TRBJ2-2

CDR3 protein: CASSDSLSGRHTGYTF
CDR3 DNA: TGTGCCAGCAGTGATAGTCTCTCGGGACGGCATACCGGCTACACCTTC
CDR3 length: 16
clone size: .
V gene: TRBV25-1
D gene: .
J gene: TRBJ1-2

CDR3 protein: CASRFSGGYEQYF
CDR3 DNA: TGTGCCAGTCGTTTCTCGGGAGGGTACGAGCAGTACTTC
CDR3 length: 13
clone size: .
V gene: TRBV2
D gene: TRBD2
J gene: TRBJ2-7

CDR3 protein: CASSPLGVGTEQFF
CDR3 DNA: TGTGCCAGCTCACCGCTAGGCGTCGGCACTGAGCAGTTCTTC
CDR3 length: 14
clone size: .
V gene: TRBV18
D gene: .
J gene: TRBJ2-1

CDR3 protein: CASSLEPYTEAFF
CDR3 DNA: TGTGCCAGCAGCTTAGAACCATACACTGAAGCTTTCTTT
CDR3 length: 13
clone size: few
V gene: TRBV7-2
D gene: .
J gene: TRBJ1-1

CDR3 protein: CAISAGNTYEQYF
CDR3 DNA: TGTGCCATCAGTGCGGGAAATACCTACGAGCAGTACTTC
CDR3 length: 13
clone size: .
V gene: TRBV10-3
D gene: .
J gene: TRBJ2-7

CDR3 protein: CASSLAGGESYGYTF
CDR3 DNA: TGTGCCAGCAGCTTAGCAGGGGGAGAGTCTTACGGCTACACCTTC
CDR3 length: 15
clone size: .
V gene: TRBV7-2
D gene: .
J gene: TRBJ1-2

CDR3 protein: CASSASGRPGTDTQYF
CDR3 DNA: TGTGCCAGCAGCGCCAGCGGGAGGCCCGGTACAGATACGCAGTATTTT
CDR3 length: 16
clone size: .
V gene: TRBV9
D gene: TRBD2
J gene: TRBJ2-3

CDR3 protein: CAISGGARVQETQYF
CDR3 DNA: TGTGCCATCAGTGGGGGGGCCAGAGTCCAAGAGACCCAGTACTTC
CDR3 length: 15
clone size: once
V gene: TRBV10-3
D gene: .
J gene: TRBJ2-5

CDR3 protein: CASSGYSGGSYNEQFF
CDR3 DNA: TGTGCCAGCAGTGGTTATAGCGGGGGCTCCTACAATGAGCAGTTCTTC
CDR3 length: 16
clone size: .
V gene: TRBV28
D gene: TRBD2
J gene: TRBJ2-1

CDR3 protein: CASRQRGLGNTIYF
CDR3 DNA: TGTGCCAGCAGGCAAAGGGGGCTCGGAAACACCATATATTTT
CDR3 length: 14
clone size: .
V gene: TRBV2
D gene: TRBD1
J gene: TRBJ1-3

CDR3 protein: CASSLGQYTYNEQFF
CDR3 DNA: TGTGCCAGCAGCCTTGGGCAGTATACATACAATGAGCAGTTCTTC
CDR3 length: 15
clone size: once
V gene: TRBV7-2
D gene: .
J gene: TRBJ2-1

CDR3 protein: CASSLEGQGNQPQHF
CDR3 DNA: TGCGCCAGCAGCTTGGAGGGACAGGGAAATCAGCCCCAGCATTTT
CDR3 length: 15
clone size: .
V gene: TRBV5-1
D gene: TRBD1
J gene: TRBJ1-5

CDR3 protein: CASSQEVLAEARNIQYF
CDR3 DNA: TGCGCCAGCAGCCAAGAAGTCCTAGCGGAAGCGAGGAACATTCAGTACTTC
CDR3 length: 17
clone size: .
V gene: TRBV4-3
D gene: TRBD2
J gene: TRBJ2-4

CDR3 protein: CASSLLLAGGEQYF
CDR3 DNA: TGTGCCAGCAGCTTGTTACTAGCGGGAGGGGAGCAGTACTTC
CDR3 length: 14
clone size: .
V gene: TRBV7-2
D gene: TRBD2
J gene: TRBJ2-7

CDR3 protein: CASSREVEGYEQYF
CDR3 DNA: TGTGCCAGTAGTAGGGAGGTAGAAGGCTACGAGCAGTACTTC
CDR3 length: 14
clone size: .
V gene: TRBV19
D gene: .
J gene: TRBJ2-7

CDR3 protein: CASSPAAGGYTF
CDR3 DNA: TGTGCCAGCAGCCCCGCCGCCGGGGGCTACACCTTC
CDR3 length: 12
clone size: .
V gene: TRBV5-4
D gene: .
J gene: TRBJ1-2

CDR3 protein: CASRRTHTFNYGYTF
CDR3 DNA: TGTGCCAGCAGGAGGACACATACCTTTAACTATGGCTACACCTTC
CDR3 length: 15
clone size: many
V gene: TRBV6-4
D gene: .
J gene: TRBJ1-2

CDR3 protein: CASRIGQTSGSYNEQFF
CDR3 DNA: TGTGCCAGTAGAATTGGGCAAACTAGCGGATCCTACAATGAGCAGTTCTTC
CDR3 length: 17
clone size: .
V gene: TRBV19
D gene: TRBD2
J gene: TRBJ2-1

CDR3 protein: CASSLISEYNEQFF
CDR3 DNA: TGTGCCAGCAGCTTGATTTCCGAGTACAATGAGCAGTTCTTC
CDR3 length: 14
clone size: .
V gene: TRBV5-4
D gene: .
J gene: TRBJ2-1

CDR3 protein: CASSQKPGQGRAGANVLTF
CDR3 DNA: TGCGCCAGCAGCCAAAAACCGGGACAGGGAAGGGCTGGGGCCAACGTCCTGACTTTC
CDR3 length: 19
clone size: once
V gene: TRBV4-1
D gene: TRBD1
J gene: TRBJ2-6

CDR3 protein: CASSESGGEETQYF
CDR3 DNA: TGTGCCAGCAGTGAGTCAGGGGGTGAAGAGACCCAGTACTTC
CDR3 length: 14
clone size: once
V gene: TRBV25-1
D gene: TRBD1
J gene: TRBJ2-5

CDR3 protein: CASSVDLNTQYF
CDR3 DNA: TGTGCCAGCAGCGTAGATCTTAATACGCAGTATTTT
CDR3 length: 12
clone size: .
V gene: TRBV9
D gene: .
J gene: TRBJ2-3

CDR3 protein: CASTTGTGAYEQYF
CDR3 DNA: TGTGCCAGCACCACCGGGACAGGGGCCTACGAGCAGTACTTC
CDR3 length: 14
clone size: .
V gene: TRBV6-5
D gene: TRBD1
J gene: TRBJ2-7

CDR3 protein: CASSVWAGVSYNEQFF
CDR3 DNA: TGTGCCAGCAGCGTATGGGCGGGAGTCTCCTACAATGAGCAGTTCTTC
CDR3 length: 16
clone size: .
V gene: TRBV9
D gene: TRBD2
J gene: TRBJ2-1

CDR3 protein: CASSVDGTDTQYF
CDR3 DNA: TGCGCCAGCAGCGTAGACGGGACAGATACGCAGTATTTT
CDR3 length: 13
clone size: .
V gene: TRBV5-1
D gene: .
J gene: TRBJ2-3

CDR3 protein: CASTLTGNGETQYF
CDR3 DNA: TGTGCCAGCACTTTGACAGGGAACGGTGAGACCCAGTACTTC
CDR3 length: 14
clone size: .
V gene: TRBV6-1
D gene: TRBD1
J gene: TRBJ2-5

CDR3 protein: CASRPRQAERGGYTF
CDR3 DNA: TGTGCCAGTAGGCCCAGACAGGCGGAACGGGGGGGCTACACCTTC
CDR3 length: 15
clone size: .
V gene: TRBV19
D gene: .
J gene: TRBJ1-2

CDR3 protein: CASSSGGLAGGQETQYF
CDR3 DNA: TGTGCCAGCAGCTCGGGGGGACTAGCGGGAGGGCAAGAGACCCAGTACTTC
CDR3 length: 17
clone size: .
V gene: TRBV5-4
D gene: TRBD2
J gene: TRBJ2-5

CDR3 protein: CASRWGMGEQFF
CDR3 DNA: TGTGCCAGCAGATGGGGCATGGGTGAGCAGTTCTTC
CDR3 length: 12
clone size: .
V gene: TRBV2
D gene: .
J gene: TRBJ2-1